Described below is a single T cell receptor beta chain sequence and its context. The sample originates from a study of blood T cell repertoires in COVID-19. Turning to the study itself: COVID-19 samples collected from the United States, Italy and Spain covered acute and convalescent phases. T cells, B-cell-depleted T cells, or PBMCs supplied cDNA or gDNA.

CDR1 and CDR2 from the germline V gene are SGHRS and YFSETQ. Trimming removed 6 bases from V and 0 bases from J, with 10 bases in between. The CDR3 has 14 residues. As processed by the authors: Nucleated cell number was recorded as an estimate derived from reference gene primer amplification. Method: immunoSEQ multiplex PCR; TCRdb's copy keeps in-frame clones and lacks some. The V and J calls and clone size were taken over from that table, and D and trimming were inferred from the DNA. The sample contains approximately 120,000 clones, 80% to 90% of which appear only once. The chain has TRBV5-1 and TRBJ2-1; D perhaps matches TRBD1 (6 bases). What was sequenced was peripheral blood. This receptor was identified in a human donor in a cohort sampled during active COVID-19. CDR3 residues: CASNTGTSYNEQFF. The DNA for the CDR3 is TGCGCCAGCAATACAGGGACCTCCTACAATGAGCAGTTCTTC.